This section outlines one TCR beta chain sequence together with its context. This sample stems from a study of blood T cell repertoires in COVID-19. About the research overall: There were acute and convalescent COVID-19 samples, and they came from the United States, Italy and Spain. PBMCs, B-cell-depleted T cells, or T cells were the source of the cDNA or gDNA that made up the material.

How the authors handled the data: Reference gene primer amplification in the assay estimated nucleated cell counts. Profiling relied on immunoSEQ multiplex PCR, and the TCRdb table lists in-frame clones only, not all of them. The V and J calls and clone size come from that table; D and trimming were worked out from the DNA. Found here are about 150,000 clones, about 84% of them singletons; the top ten hold approximately 13%. V shed 6 bases and J 4 bases; nucleotides not matched to a gene: 7. Per germline, CDR1 MNHEY and CDR2 SMNVEV (reference sequence). This CDR3 is 15 amino acids long. The chain links TRBV27 to TRBJ2-2; 8 bases match TRBD1. The sample consisted of peripheral blood. The TCR was taken from a man aged 60 to 69 with active or convalescent COVID-19. The CDR3 DNA reads TGTGCCAGCAGCTGGACCGGGACAGGCACCGGGGAGCTGTTTTTT. It codes for CASSWTGTGTGELFF.